The present TCR beta chain was sequenced within a study of PD-1 blockade in classical Hodgkin lymphoma. Study in general: Nivolumab was given intravenously to patients at 3 mg/kg every 2 weeks. Overall study results and limits: Newly diagnosed patients had baseline TCR diversity that was reportedly lower than that of healthy donors.

Comments on this clone: Its antigen is not identified.

Every patient had relapsed following autologous stem cell transplantation, and cohorts differed in brentuximab vedotin exposure. Per germline, CDR1 MNHNS and CDR2 SASEGT. V trimming: 5 bases; J trimming: 4 bases; junction bases outside the gene matches: 2. CDR3 length equals 13 residues. Sequencing used immunoSEQ multiplex PCR; TCRdb keeps in-frame clones, though not all of them. The profile shows about 85,000 clones, about 93% of them singletons. V usage is TRBV6-1 and J usage is TRBJ2-1, with 7 positions matching TRBD1. The origin of this receptor is a human donor with classical Hodgkin lymphoma. The sample was peripheral blood mononuclear cells (PBMCs), taken before the second cycle of nivolumab. The CDR3 here is CASSSDRYNEQFF. The CDR3 nucleotides are TGTGCCAGCAGTTCGGACAGGTACAATGAGCAGTTCTTC.